The T cell receptor beta chain described here comes from a study of human T cells and chemical hapten exposure (dated by TCRdb to the early 2020s). The study in broad terms: For sensitization, 2% DPC in acetone was applied to an approximately 2 cm by approximately 2 cm area of upper inner arm skin. Libraries were pooled for sequencing, and variation in per-sample TCR yields was attributed mainly to small differences in library volumes within the pool. Patch tests used Finn chambers with 0.01% DPC on the upper back, scored after 6 days by International Contact Dermatitis Research Group standards. Blood samples were taken from patients before sensitization (week 0) and then at 2, 6 and about 24 weeks after DPC sensitization. In alopecia patients, the study followed how the peripheral blood TCR repertoire changed in vivo over primary and secondary sensitization to diphenylcyclopropenone (DPC), a hapten. Most of the patients in the cohort were female, and the cohort covered alopecia areata with under or over 50% scalp involvement, alopecia totalis and alopecia universalis. Twenty-nine alopecia patients gave blood for TCR sequencing at one to four time points (pre-sensitization, 2, 6 and 24 weeks). Throughout the approximately 23-week study period, patients were also given weekly therapeutic DPC doses on the scalp. The investigation overall reported the following: After repeated subsampling, the strength of the expansion versus patch-test correlation and the threshold at which it became significant changed. Significantly more large CDR3 similarity clusters were formed by expanded TCRs than by pre-sensitization or healthy control sets, consistent with antigen-driven responses. Patch test score was positively correlated with the number of PT1 expanded TCRs, with significance at thresholds 8, 16 and 32 but not at 4. All patients had alopecia, a presumed autoimmune disease, so their immune response might differ from that of healthy individuals. No change with DPC sensitization was found in the number of TCRs above 1 in 1000 frequency, and no evidence of global repertoire structure alterations was found.

This clonotype was detected many times. Its recognized antigen is unknown. The input lacks base qualities; no much larger clone sits a single base away. Looking up the germline V gene yields CDR1 SNHLY and CDR2 FYNNEI. A distance of 18 bases separates the germline ends of V and J, which lose 4 bases and 6 bases respectively. The CDR3, from cysteine to phenylalanine, totals 16 residues. Only the CDR3 DNA stays, 48 bases, in frame from base 1. The method was RACE. Instrument on record: NextSeq 500. Library preparation attached unique molecular identifiers to individual cDNA molecules for quantitative, reproducible TCR counting. Each blood RNA sample was used to sequence both TCR alpha and TCR beta chains. On the authors' methods: Samples had a median of roughly 100,000 TCRs, with a range from 23,224 to 690,600. The Decombinator software suite was used to annotate V, J and CDR3 in the TCR reads. To make PS versus PT1 abundance plots, every sample was subsampled to the same number of TCRs (28,000). Expanded TCRs were defined as absent before sensitization and observed at least eight times at the 2-week time point. The raw public data were reprocessed by TCRdb itself: fastp quality trimming at Q25, MiXCR clonotype calling, in-frame beta chains only. Every CDR3 protein is listed once, alongside the most common genes and DNA of its rows. TCRdb, rather than the study authors, made the V and J calls. Counted in this sample were tens of thousands of distinct CDR3 sequences; around 7% of them appeared once. Approximately 1.6% of the sample is held by the ten biggest clonotypes.

The time point label on this specimen signifies: pre-sensitization, week 0. Per the publication, the treatment or condition label means: therapeutic diphenylcyclopropenone sensitization with weekly scalp DPC. Blood at each patch-test visit was drawn before the patch test was applied. Eligible patients were aged 18 to 70, diagnosed with alopecia, deemed suitable for DPC therapy, and excluded if pregnant. Total RNA was extracted from unfractionated whole blood collected in Tempus Blood RNA tubes. Sequencing used whole blood, obtained in connection with sensitization to the hapten diphenylcyclopropenone (DPC). The chain couples TRBV2 to TRBJ2-2, and possibly TRBD1, on 6 matching bases. The receptor was isolated from a woman in her twenties or thirties with alopecia areata. Some clones in this sample may be carry-over from other donors' samples. The CDR3 reads as follows: CASSGQESKRSGELFF. The sequenced DNA is TGTGCCAGCAGTGGACAGGAGAGTAAAAGGTCCGGGGAGCTGTTTTTT.